Each of the 27 T cell receptor beta chains below was sequenced from the same sample in a study of blood T cells in healthy people across ages (dated by TCRdb to the mid-2010s). Library method: 5' RACE. Sequenced using an Illumina HiSeq 2500. A second roughly 6 to 12 cycle PCR used a sample-barcoded 5' primer and a J-beta primer mix. Using fastp trimming at Q25 and MiXCR clonotype assembly, TCRdb reanalyzed the public sequencing data and kept in-frame beta chains. Each entry merges the rows of one CDR3 protein and shows their most common DNA and genes. The sample profile shows some 930,000 distinct CDR3 sequences; 25% to 35% of them were found once. Roughly a tenth of the sample goes to the ten largest clones. These data were also filed under a second study, of T cells of mothers and their children.

Sequenced input: blood. These receptor sequences come from a middle-aged woman in good health.

As concerns this clonotype: With a much larger clone just one base away, this may be a read error. The V and J genes are TRBV6-5 and TRBJ2-1; 9 positions match TRBD1. This CDR3 region has 14 residues. Looked up from germline, CDR1 is MNHEY and CDR2 is SVGAGI. Trimming at V came to 8 bases and at J to 13 bases, leaving 15 bases not matched to a gene. As DNA, the CDR3 is TGTGCCAGCTCTCGGGACAGGGCTGGGGAGACCCAGTTCTTC. Translation: CASSRDRAGETQFF.

The chain recombines TRBV4-2 with TRBJ2-2, with TRBD2 matching 11 bases. The CDR3 sequence is 18 residues long. The trim removed 4 bases at V and 6 bases at J, leaving 13 bases unmatched. Looked up from germline, CDR1 is LGHNA and CDR2 is YNFKEQ. For the CDR3, the DNA is TGTGCCAGCAGCCTGCCGGGACTAGCGGAAGTGGGGTCCGGGGAGCTGTTTTTT. Protein: CASSLPGLAEVGSGELFF.

This clonotype was seen many times. V gene TRBV29-1 combines with J gene TRBJ2-7; TRBD1 matches 8 bases. The junction had 6 bases not matched to a gene; V was cut back by 5 bases and J by 3 bases. CDR1 is SQVTM and CDR2 is ANQGSEA in the germline V gene. This CDR3 has 13 residues. CDR3 nucleotide sequence: TGCAGCGTTACAGGGGGAACCTACTACGAGCAGTACTTC. This codes for CSVTGGTYYEQYF.

This clonotype turned up a few times. Just one base apart from a much larger clone, this may be a read error. The chain recombines TRBV29-1 with TRBJ2-7; tentative D call: TRBD2 (6 bases). Trimming took off 4 bases at V and 11 bases at J, with 15 bases between the two ends. Looked up from germline, CDR1 is SQVTM and CDR2 is ANQGSEA. This CDR3 contains 11 residues. The CDR3 is CSVVGGLEKYF. The DNA for the CDR3 is TGCAGCGTTGTCGGGGGTTTGGAGAAGTACTTC.

This clonotype occurred a few times. An end of the junction does not agree with germline; a read error may underlie this. The chain uses TRBV2 and TRBJ2-6, with D maybe TRBD2 (6 bases). The CDR3 covers 16 residues. From germline, CDR1 is SNHLY and CDR2 FYNNEI. The CDR3 reads CASSDSWDSGTNVLTF. The CDR3 nucleotides are TGTGCCAGCAGTGACTCGTGGGACTCTGGGACCAACGTCCTGACTTTC.

The sample holds many counts of this clonotype. The chain employs TRBV7-2 and TRBJ1-1; no clear D gene. CDR3 length equals 13 residues. Germline V gene lookup returns CDR1 SGHTA and CDR2 FQGNSA. Trimming left V 2 bases short and J 2 bases short, with 6 bases between. CDR3 sequence: CASSLYRNTEAFF. As DNA, the CDR3 is TGTGCCAGCAGCTTATATAGAAACACTGAAGCTTTCTTT.

There are many counts of this clonotype. This chain uses TRBV25-1 with TRBJ2-1; 9 nucleotides agree with TRBD2. The CDR3 loop spans 16 amino acids. The V and J ends lost 6 bases and 3 bases, in that order; junction bases with no gene match: 9. Per germline, CDR1 MGHDK and CDR2 SYGVNS. The CDR3 DNA reads TGTGCCAGCAGCGATCGACTAGCGGTCCTCTACAATGAGCAGTTCTTC. It yields the protein CASSDRLAVLYNEQFF.

This clonotype occurred a few times. The chain links TRBV6-6 to TRBJ2-3; TRBD2 aligns across 9 bases. CDR1 is MNHNY, CDR2 SVGAGI, per germline (reference sequence). The ends lost 2 bases at V and 2 bases at J; junction bases unmatched: 5. The CDR3 has 16 amino acids. The CDR3 loop reads CASSYTLAGDTDTQYF. The CDR3 DNA is TGTGCCAGCAGTTACACCTTAGCGGGGGACACAGATACGCAGTATTTT.

Note on this clonotype: It may be a read error: a sequence one base away is much more abundant. The chain couples TRBV29-1 to TRBJ2-4, with D perhaps matching TRBD1 (5 bases). The germline CDR1 and CDR2 sequences are SQVTM and ANQGSEA. This CDR3 region has 14 residues. Trimming removed 5 bases from V and 0 bases from J, with 11 bases in between. The CDR3 region has the DNA TGCAGCGTTAAGCACAGGCTAGCCAAAAACATTCAGTACTTC. This gives the protein CSVKHRLAKNIQYF.

In this sample, this clonotype turned up a few times. The rearrangement joins TRBV5-1 to TRBJ2-3; the match to TRBD2 covers 15 bases. Trimming took 7 bases from V and 3 from J; bases not matched to a gene: 9. Germline-derived CDR1 and CDR2 are SGHRS and YFSETQ. This CDR3 has 17 residues. The CDR3 spells CASGLAGGPRLTDTQYF. The CDR3 nucleotides read TGCGCCAGCGGACTAGCGGGGGGGCCAAGGTTGACAGATACGCAGTATTTT. Full variable domain (outside the CDR3, taken from reference TRBV5-1 and TRBJ2-3): KAGVTQTPRYLIKTRGQQVTLSCSPISGHRSVSWYQQTPGQGLQFLFEYFSETQRNKGNFPGRFSGRQFSNSRSEMNVSTLELGDSALYLCASGLAGGPRLTDTQYFGPGTRLTVL.

The chain has TRBV5-1 and TRBJ1-2; D possibly corresponds to TRBD1 (5 bases). The germline V and J ends were trimmed by 2 bases and 6 bases, with 14 bases remaining between them. CDR1 SGHRS and CDR2 YFSETQ come from the germline V gene. CDR3 length equals 14 residues. As DNA, the CDR3 is TGCGCCAGCAGCTTCGTGGGACCGGACCATGGCTACACCTTC. The encoded protein is CASSFVGPDHGYTF. The complete variable domain, with remaining parts taken from reference TRBV5-1 and TRBJ1-2, reads KAGVTQTPRYLIKTRGQQVTLSCSPISGHRSVSWYQQTPGQGLQFLFEYFSETQRNKGNFPGRFSGRQFSNSRSEMNVSTLELGDSALYLCASSFVGPDHGYTFGSGTRLTVV.

V gene TRBV5-1 combines with J gene TRBJ1-5; tentatively, D is TRBD1 (5 bases). This CDR3 is built from 15 residues. Germline loops: CDR1 SGHRS, CDR2 YFSETQ. Between the trimmed V and J ends, which lost 4 bases and 9 bases, there was a span of 20 bases. The CDR3 sequence is CASSVRQFRVSPQHF. The CDR3, as DNA: TGCGCCAGCAGCGTACGACAGTTTCGGGTTTCGCCCCAGCATTTT.

The CDR3 reads CASNTWDRGHNTEAFF. In DNA form, the CDR3 reads TGTGCCAGCAACACATGGGACAGGGGGCATAACACTGAAGCTTTCTTT. V is TRBV9 and J is TRBJ1-1; 12 nucleotides agree with TRBD1. Germline V gene sequence: CDR1 SGDLS, CDR2 YYNGEE. Trimming at V came to 6 bases and at J to 2 bases, leaving 8 bases not matched to a gene. The CDR3 has 16 amino acids.

This sequence joins TRBV20-1 and TRBJ2-5; 10 bases are shared with TRBD2. Germline V gives CDR1 DFQATT, CDR2 SNEGSKA (reference sequence). The CDR3 is 14 residues long. Trimming at V came to 8 bases and at J to 2 bases, leaving 8 bases not matched to a gene. CDR3 nucleotides: TGCAGTACCCAGACTAGCGGGCTTCAAGAGACCCAGTACTTC. The encoded protein is CSTQTSGLQETQYF.

About this clonotype: This sequence may be a read error, since a much larger clone differs from it by one base. The chain employs TRBV28 and TRBJ2-7; unclear D gene. The germline gives CDR1 MDHEN, CDR2 SYDVKM. The CDR3 contains 13 residues. As DNA, the CDR3 is TGTGCCGGCAGTTTATCGGGTTTGTACGAGCAGTACTTC. This translates into CAGSLSGLYEQYF.

The J gene is TRBJ1-2, the V gene TRBV5-1, with D perhaps matching TRBD1 (5 bases). V was trimmed by 7 bases and J by 6 bases, leaving 16 bases between them. The CDR3 length is 13 residues. Germline V gene data show CDR1 as SGHRS and CDR2 as YFSETQ. CDR3 sequence: CASGPLEGNGYTF. CDR3 coding DNA: TGCGCCAGCGGCCCCTTAGAGGGGAATGGCTACACCTTC. Looking up the rest from reference TRBV5-1 and TRBJ1-2 gives the full variable domain: KAGVTQTPRYLIKTRGQQVTLSCSPISGHRSVSWYQQTPGQGLQFLFEYFSETQRNKGNFPGRFSGRQFSNSRSEMNVSTLELGDSALYLCASGPLEGNGYTFGSGTRLTVV.

This clonotype was seen repeatedly, ten times or more. The chain employs TRBV6-4 and TRBJ2-7, with D perhaps matching TRBD2 (7 bases). The CDR3 is made up of 14 amino acids. V was clipped by 0 bases and J by 5 bases, with 11 bases between them. CDR1 is MRHNA and CDR2 is SNTAGT in the germline V gene. The CDR3 region has the DNA TGTGCCAGCAGTGACTCGGCGGGGGCCAACGAGCAGTACTTC. Encoded protein: CASSDSAGANEQYF.

The sample holds many counts of this clonotype. V gene TRBV9 combines with J gene TRBJ1-6; 8 bases line up with TRBD1. The CDR3 totals 15 residues. From germline, CDR1 is SGDLS and CDR2 YYNGEE. The J segment lost 15 bases and the V segment lost 0 bases, leaving 11 bases of the junction unmatched. The CDR3 nucleotides are TGTGCCAGCAGCGTAGAATCGACAGGGGCGAGGGACCTCCACTTT. As protein: CASSVESTGARDLHF.

This clonotype showed up many times. The genes are TRBV12-3 or TRBV12-4 and TRBJ2-1; D may be TRBD1 (5 bases). This CDR3 is 15 amino acids long. The ends were cut back, 3 bases at V and 3 bases at J, with 12 bases in the middle. In DNA form, the CDR3 reads TGTGCCAGCAGTTTCTACAGGCGTAACTACAATGAGCAGTTCTTC. Protein: CASSFYRRNYNEQFF.

The genes are TRBV27 and TRBJ1-1; TRBD1 is a possible D gene (5 bases). The germline V and J ends were trimmed by 2 bases and 4 bases, with 11 bases remaining between them. In germline, CDR1 is MNHEY, CDR2 SMNVEV (reference sequence). The CDR3 covers 14 residues. CDR3 amino acids: CASSLPGGRTEAFF. CDR3 nucleotide sequence: TGTGCCAGCAGTTTACCGGGGGGTCGCACTGAAGCTTTCTTT.

This clonotype was seen many times. This chain links TRBV12-3 or TRBV12-4 with TRBJ1-2; the D gene is possibly TRBD1 (6 bases). The CDR3 sequence is 15 residues long. Trimming pared 6 bases from V and 5 bases from J, leaving 19 bases between. Here the CDR3 DNA reads TGTGCCAGCAGCCCAGATACCGGGACAAAGTATGGCTACACCTTC. Translation gives CASSPDTGTKYGYTF.

This clonotype has just a few counts. The V call is TRBV28, the J call TRBJ1-1, with TRBD1 matching over 11 bases. The trim removed 6 bases at V and 4 bases at J, leaving 7 bases unmatched. The CDR3 length is 15 residues. Germline V gives CDR1 MDHEN, CDR2 SYDVKM. The CDR3 sequence is CASRYGTGGRTEAFF. The CDR3 DNA is TGTGCCAGCAGATACGGGACAGGGGGGCGCACTGAAGCTTTCTTT.

The chain is built from TRBV5-1 and TRBJ2-3; 10 bases line up with TRBD1. The germline gives CDR1 SGHRS, CDR2 YFSETQ. This CDR3 spans 17 amino acids. V lost 2 bases, J lost 4 bases, and 10 bases stayed unmatched. Here the CDR3 reads CASSLPAPGQGSDTQYF. CDR3 bases: TGCGCCAGCAGCTTACCAGCCCCGGGACAGGGGTCAGATACGCAGTATTTT. Filled out from reference TRBV5-1 and TRBJ2-3, the complete variable domain reads KAGVTQTPRYLIKTRGQQVTLSCSPISGHRSVSWYQQTPGQGLQFLFEYFSETQRNKGNFPGRFSGRQFSNSRSEMNVSTLELGDSALYLCASSLPAPGQGSDTQYFGPGTRLTVL.

As to this clonotype: This may stem from a read error, because a much larger clone lies one nucleotide away. The rearrangement joins TRBV27 to TRBJ1-2, with 7 bases identical to TRBD1. This CDR3 is built from 16 residues. The germline V gene has CDR1 MNHEY and CDR2 SMNVEV (reference sequence). DNA of the CDR3: TGTGCCAGCAATTTAGCATCAGGGGGAAGGATCTATGGCTACACCTTC. The encoded protein is CASNLASGGRIYGYTF.

Comment on this clonotype: Germline is not matched at one junction end, which may reflect a read error. The V and J genes are TRBV5-6 and TRBJ2-6, with a weak D call TRBD1 (6 bases). Germline lookup yields CDR1 SGHDT and CDR2 YYEEEE. This CDR3 contains 16 residues. The CDR3 DNA is TGTGCCAGCAGCTCTGAGGTGGCCTCAGGGGCCAGCGTCCTGACTTTC. Its translation is CASSSEVASGASVLTF.

The chain combines TRBV3-1 with TRBJ2-5, with D possibly TRBD1 on 6 matching bases. Matching the DNA end better, TRBJ2-7 makes the J call doubtful. Germline lookup yields CDR1 LGHDT and CDR2 YNNKEL (reference sequence). This CDR3 spans 15 amino acids. DNA for the CDR3: TGTGCCAGCAGCCAAGAAGACAGGATCATCTACGAGCAGTACTTC. It specifies CASSQEDRIIYEQYF.

V and J are TRBV29-1 and TRBJ1-5; no firm D call. With 7 bases removed from V and 0 bases from J, the gap between germline ends came to 10 bases. This CDR3 region has 13 residues. CDR1 is SQVTM and CDR2 is ANQGSEA in the germline V gene. The DNA of the CDR3 is TGCAGCGCTAAAGAGAATAGCAATCAGCCCCAGCATTTT. Translating it yields CSAKENSNQPQHF.